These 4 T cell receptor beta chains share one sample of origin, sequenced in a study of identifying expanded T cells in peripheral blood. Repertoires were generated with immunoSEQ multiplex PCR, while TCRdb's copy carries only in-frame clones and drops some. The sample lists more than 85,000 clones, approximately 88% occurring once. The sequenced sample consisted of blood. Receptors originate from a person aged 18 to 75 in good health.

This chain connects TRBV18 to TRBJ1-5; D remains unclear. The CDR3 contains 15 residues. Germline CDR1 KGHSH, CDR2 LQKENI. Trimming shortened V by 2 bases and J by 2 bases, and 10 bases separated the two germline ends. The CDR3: CASSPESPGNQPQHF. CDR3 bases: TGTGCCAGCTCACCAGAGAGTCCTGGCAATCAGCCCCAGCATTTT.

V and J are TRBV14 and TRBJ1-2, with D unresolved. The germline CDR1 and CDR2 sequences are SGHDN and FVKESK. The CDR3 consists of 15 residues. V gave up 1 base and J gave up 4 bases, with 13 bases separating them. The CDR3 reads CASSQVAQLGYGYTF. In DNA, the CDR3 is TGTGCCAGCAGCCAAGTAGCACAGCTAGGCTATGGCTACACCTTC.

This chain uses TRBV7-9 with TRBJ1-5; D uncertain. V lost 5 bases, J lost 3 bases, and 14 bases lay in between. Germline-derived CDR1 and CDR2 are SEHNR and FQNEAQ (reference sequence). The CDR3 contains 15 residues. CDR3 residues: CASSPLGENNQPQHF. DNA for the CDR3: TGTGCCAGCAGCCCCCTCGGAGAGAACAATCAGCCCCAGCATTTT. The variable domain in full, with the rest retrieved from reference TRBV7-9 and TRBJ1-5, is DTGVSQNPRHKITKRGQNVTFRCDPISEHNRLYWYRQTLGQGPEFLTYFQNEAQLEKSRLLSDRFSAERPKGSFSTLEIQRTEQGDSAMYLCASSPLGENNQPQHFGDGTRLSIL.

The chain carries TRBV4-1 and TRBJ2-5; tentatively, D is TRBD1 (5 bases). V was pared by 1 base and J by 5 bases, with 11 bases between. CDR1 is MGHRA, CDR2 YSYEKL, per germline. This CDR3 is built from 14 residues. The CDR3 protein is CASSQGPAGETQYF. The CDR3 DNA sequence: TGCGCCAGCAGCCAAGGACCAGCAGGGGAGACCCAGTACTTC.